This T cell receptor beta chain was captured in a study of cytomegalovirus exposure and HLA in healthy donors (dated 2017 in TCRdb). With regard to the full study: In an earlier analysis of 587 of the donors, under 300 Gb of sequence data and 117 million unique TCR beta sequences from 180 million or so T cells were reported. About 300 gigabases of sequencing data and 70 million to 95 million unique TCR sequences made up an early release that covered roughly 670 HLA-typed donors. Among the roughly 400 genotyped donors, 81% belonged to the genetic ancestry cluster associated with self-reported Caucasian donors. The study aimed to test whether signatures of past pathogen exposure could be identified by cataloging public T cell receptors. The T cell repertoires of under 700 subjects were profiled by immunosequencing and related to cytomegalovirus serostatus. Along with the approximately 650-subject first cohort, a separate validation cohort of 120 different subjects was used. The study combined high-throughput TCR immunosequencing, statistical association of individual TCRs with disease status, and machine learning to predict cytomegalovirus infection status. To study patterns of TCR occurrence, a later analysis re-analyzed previously published TCR beta repertoires from 666 donors and added high-resolution HLA genotyping. Rather than drawing on any new phenotypic data, the later analysis identified candidate immune exposures from TCR beta sequences and the way those sequences occurred across donors. An earlier analysis of several hundred of the donors applied high-throughput TCR beta sequencing to assess whether each TCR beta V gene segment acted as functional or pseudogenic. Alongside the repertoire data, information on donor age, sex, ethnicity and CMV serostatus was compiled. In a later genetic analysis, genome-wide SNP genotypes for about 55% of the roughly 700 donors were used, and that subset was treated as a discovery cohort. Every discovery cohort repertoire had been produced on one sequencing platform. HLA typing included class I and class II loci at four-digit resolution. The number of typed donors differed by locus: roughly 629-640 for A, B, C, DRB1 and DQB1; 522 for DQA1; 606 for DPA1; and 400 to 480 for DPB1. About 5 DR-DQ haplotypes were handled as single units for association and clustering, since linkage in the cohort was strong. On average, roughly 250,000 unique TCR beta nucleotide sequences were sequenced per donor among 350 to 400 genotyped donors of the cohort, with roughly a sixth of those sequences being non-productive. Results the study describes overall, beyond this receptor: A further reported finding was that TCR beta sequences accurately predicted the HLA-A and HLA-B alleles for most subjects in the first cohort. Because some donors lacked HLA typing at each locus, the association tests relied only on the typed subset. In the study, some 160 TCR beta chains were listed as associated with cytomegalovirus. Some IMGT-functional V segments, including TRBV6-2 and TRBV6-3, could not be told apart with the 87-base-pair reads, so those segments were excluded. Immune exposure information for the cohort was limited to CMV serostatus. In a later analysis, HLA-associated TCR beta chains showed more clonal expansion and lower generation probabilities than non-associated chains that were equally common. A cluster of highly shared sequence variants was judged likely to be a technical artifact of the sequencing pipeline. Most TCR sequences were observed very rarely across donors, whereas some public TCRs were present in many individuals. In a later genetic analysis, a missense DCLRE1C variant was associated with V-gene and J-gene trimming of TCR beta chains, and the association was replicated in an independent cohort. Several of the top co-occurrence clusters appeared to be linked to parvovirus B19, influenza, CMV and Epstein-Barr virus, according to a later analysis. This cohort had only TCR beta chains sequenced, and the lack of alpha or paired-chain data limited which features could be detected. A later analysis found that TCR association rates varied across HLA loci, with DRB1 alleles showing the most associated TCRs and HLA-C alleles the fewest. The classifier was reported to diagnose cytomegalovirus status with high specificity and sensitivity in both the original and validation cohorts. At a false discovery rate of 0.05, a later analysis linked under 20,000 TCR beta sequences to specific HLA alleles. When HLA alleles, especially DR and DQ, strongly co-occurred, TCR associations were difficult to assign to individual alleles. The earlier analysis of about 600 of the donors excluded approximately 15 rarely observed V segments, including chromosome 9 orphons, because counts were too low. Linkage disequilibrium might explain the correlated functional status among segregating V segments, but an unknown experimental factor could not be excluded. The authors suggested that the approach could potentially be generalized to other disease states and immunological phenotypes. According to a later analysis, most CMV-associated TCR beta chains appeared to be HLA-restricted, and the HLA associations seemed to be driven largely by CMV exposure. A few of the identified cytomegalovirus-associated TCR beta chains were confirmed in vitro to be specific for cytomegalovirus antigens. In an earlier analysis of over 550 of the donors, most TCR beta V segments were observed in productive rearrangements about 90% or about 30% of the time, broadly matching IMGT annotations. Roughly uniform sequencing depth across donors was assumed in presence/absence analyses, although this assumption may not hold. A later genetic analysis reported fewer N-insertions in productive TCRs among donors in an Asian-associated ancestry cluster than the approximately 670-donor mean.

Receptors were amplified or captured by the immunoSEQ multiplex PCR assay. For the multiplex PCR, a mixture combining 60 forward primers for TCR Vbeta segments and 13 reverse primers for TCR Jbeta segments was used. Amplification of the CDR3 region of rearranged TCR beta genes was performed with a multiplex PCR assay on genomic DNA. On the Illumina HiSeq System, the amplified TCR beta libraries were sequenced as 87-base-pair reads. The paper's data handling went like this. In a later analysis, tens of millions of unique TCR beta chains were counted across the roughly 670 repertoires, and about 10 million of these chains were shared by at least two donors. Raw reads were error-corrected and collapsed into unique sequences with a nearest-neighbor algorithm that merged closely related sequences to remove PCR and sequencing errors. Alignment of CDR3 sequences to IMGT reference sequences was used to assign V, D and J gene segments. Each retained sequence needed at least a six-nucleotide match to both a V gene segment and a J gene segment. A rearrangement counted as productive if the CDR3 had no stop codons and remained in frame with V and J, and every other rearrangement counted as non-productive. Following IMGT convention, CDR3 was defined as the stretch from the second conserved V-encoded cysteine up to the conserved J-encoded phenylalanine. Sequences without an unambiguous match to a single V gene segment were excluded from the earlier analysis of over 500 of the donors. An earlier analysis of several hundred of the donors called V segments functional above 56.7% productive rearrangements and segregating when the between-donor standard deviation exceeded 5%. A statistical classification framework was built for diagnosing cytomegalovirus status from the catalog of TCR beta chain sequences. In a later analysis, TCR nucleotide sequences were compared against IMGT/GENE-DB human TR gene sequences so that V and J genes could be assigned. Using the TCRdist pipeline, a later analysis assigned CDR3 sequences along with most-parsimonious VDJ recombination scenarios. In a later analysis, each TCR beta chain was defined by its CDR3 amino acid sequence together with its V-gene family, and reads without a unique V-gene family were excluded. To address suspected cross-contamination and a sequencing artifact, a later analysis removed approximately 600 highly shared, low-generation-probability nucleotide sequences. A later analysis calculated a clonal expansion index for each public chain from normalized within-repertoire ranks of inferred template counts. In a later analysis, generation probabilities were computed with a VDJ recombination model fitted to out-of-frame rearrangements, and the resulting probabilities were checked against IGoR. A later analysis scored TCR-TCR, TCR-HLA and TCR-CMV co-occurrence with hypergeometric tests, applying a repertoire-size bias correction to TCR pairs. False discovery rates were estimated in a later analysis by permuting HLA or CMV assignments 20 times. In a later analysis, co-occurring TCRs were grouped using DBSCAN, and TCRdist sequence similarity was added for clustering within HLA-allele-positive subsets. Repertoires with fewer than 30,000 or more than 120,000 public chains, plus five repertoires with anomalous nucleotide sharing, were excluded from co-occurrence clustering. TCRdb's version of the immuneACCESS table is confined to in-frame rearrangements and falls short of the full clone set. An unresolved V gene accounts for under half of the shortfall where checked; the remainder is of unknown origin. V and J calls and clone size are as listed in that table; D and trimming were resolved from the DNA. This sample has roughly 90,000 clones in its table, and 80% of those were observed once. Of the sample, around 6.7% is held by the ten largest clones.

About this clone: The specificity of this receptor is unknown. No clone much larger than this one lies a single base away; base qualities are absent.

V drops 5 bases and J drops 1 base, leaving 17 bases in between. From the cysteine through the phenylalanine, the CDR3 covers 16 amino acids. Just CDR3 DNA is preserved here, 48 bases in frame from base 1. Sequences SGHVS (CDR1) and FNYEAQ (CDR2) are obtained from the germline V gene. In total, approximately 610 healthy bone marrow donors made up the cohort. At the time of sampling, all cohort members were nominally healthy, though unrecorded immune exposures were likely present. The donor was CMV seronegative and was included in the group of a few hundred seronegative cohort members. Each donor provided a peripheral blood sample, and peripheral blood mononuclear cells were used for TCR beta sequencing. The Qiagen DNeasy Blood Extraction Kit was used to extract genomic DNA from the blood cell samples.

This TCR derives from a man aged 25-45 years in good health and CMV-seronegative. The material sequenced was PBMCs. The rearranged chain carries TRBV7-6 and TRBJ1-1; 5 matching bases give a weak D call of TRBD1. The nucleotide sequence is TGTGCCAGCAGCCGACAGTACCAGGGAAGGAACACTGAAGCTTTCTTT. This translates into CASSRQYQGRNTEAFF.